This is a list of T cell receptor beta chains from one sample in a study of blood T cell repertoires in COVID-19. TCRdb keeps only in-frame clones here, not all; method: immunoSEQ multiplex PCR. The sample yields approximately 110,000 clones, 70% to 90% seen once. Sequenced material: peripheral blood. These receptors originate from a woman between 70 and 85 years old who had recovered from COVID-19. Both conserved end residues are part of each CDR3.

TRBJ1-5 15 TRBV19 CASSIVQGGNQPQHF
TRBJ2-1 15 TRBV11-3 CASSPTPQADNEQFF
TRBJ2-7 14 TRBV27 CASSFVSSAYEQYF
TRBJ2-1 16 TRBV5-5 CASSWGTSESYNEQFF
TRBJ1-4 15 TRBV10-3 CAISESGGAREKLFF
TRBJ2-1 16 TRBV4-3 CASSQEYQRAYNEQFF
TRBJ2-7 13 TRBV9 CASSVGQGWEQYF
TRBJ1-2 15 TRBV6-5 CASSYRTSPKGSYTF
TRBJ1-1 13 TRBV30 CAWSVNLNTEAFF
TRBJ1-1 14 TRBV6-5 CASSYGGMNTEAFF
TRBJ1-1 19 TRBV6-4 CASSDSIGIRLHMNTEAFF
TRBJ1-2 15 TRBV19 CASSTGQGRLRGYTF
TRBJ2-1 15 TRBV11-3 CASSLRGQGAHEQFF
TRBJ1-3 12 TRBV7-2 CASSSFRNTIYF
TRBJ2-7 13 TRBV5-4 CASSGHSSYEQYF
TRBJ2-5 16 TRBV5-1 CASRLGSGRAPETQYF
TRBJ1-2 14 TRBV19 CASGPEGANYGYTF
TRBJ1-2 12 TRBV5-1 CASSPTGGGYTF
TRBJ2-7 15 TRBV5-1 CASSLRLAGSDEQYF
TRBJ1-6 17 TRBV28 CASSPAQGSSYNSPLHF
TRBJ1-2 14 TRBV7-2 CASSLGAANYGYTF
TRBJ1-2 14 TRBV6-5 CASSNPGQYYGYTF
TRBJ2-7 14 TRBV5-1 CASSLGPGSDEQYF
TRBJ1-5 13 TRBV12-3/TRBV12-4 CASSPDRGQPQHF
TRBJ2-7 13 TRBV14 CASSQVYSSEQYF
TRBJ2-5 16 TRBV30 CAWRSTTAGGRETQYF
TRBJ2-3 12 TRBV29-1 CSVDRQGDTQYF
TRBJ2-7 16 TRBV5-1 CASSLGPGLGEDEQYF
TRBJ2-1 13 TRBV30 CAWKGLYYNEQFF
TRBJ2-1 13 TRBV6-5 CASSSGHYNEQFF
TRBJ2-2 13 TRBV9 CASSVIGTGELFF
TRBJ1-1 14 TRBV3-1/TRBV3-2 CASSLPGGRTEAFF
TRBJ2-7 14 TRBV27 CASSPTRRGYEQYF
TRBJ1-1 15 TRBV27 CASSANRDRGTEAFF
TRBJ1-5 14 TRBV9 CASSSSGGNQPQHF
TRBJ2-2 14 TRBV19 CASRLREYGGELFF
TRBJ2-7 15 TRBV18 CASSPGQGLTYEQYF
TRBJ2-7 13 TRBV7-9 CASSPSGINEQYF
TRBJ2-2 12 TRBV6-6 CASNRNTGELFF
TRBJ1-6 16 TRBV2 CASSLGRRGSGSPLHF
TRBJ2-1 15 TRBV14 CASREAGGPVNEQFF
TRBJ1-4 14 TRBV29-1 CSVEAGQGREKLFF
TRBJ2-5 17 TRBV28 CASSFTRLAGIQETQYF
TRBJ2-1 14 TRBV7-2 CASRHRGLYNEQFF
TRBJ2-7 15 TRBV14 CASSPALAGLYEQYF
TRBJ2-3 18 TRBV5-8 CASSSRTSGGAITDTQYF
TRBJ2-1 17 TRBV3-1/TRBV3-2 CASSQALGLAGNNEQFF